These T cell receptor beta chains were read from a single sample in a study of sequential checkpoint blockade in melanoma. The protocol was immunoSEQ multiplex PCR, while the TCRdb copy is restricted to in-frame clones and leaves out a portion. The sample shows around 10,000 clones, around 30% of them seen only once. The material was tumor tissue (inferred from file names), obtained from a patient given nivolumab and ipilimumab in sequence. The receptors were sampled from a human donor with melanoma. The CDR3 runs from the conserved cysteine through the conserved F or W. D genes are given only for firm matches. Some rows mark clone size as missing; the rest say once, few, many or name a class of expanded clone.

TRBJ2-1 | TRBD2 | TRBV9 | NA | TGTGCCAGCAGCGTCAGGAGCGGGGGGACCAATGAGCAGTTCTTC | CASSVRSGGTNEQFF
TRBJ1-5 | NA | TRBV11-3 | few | TGTGCCAGCAGCTTACAAGGGAGACAGAATCAGCCCCAGCATTTT | CASSLQGRQNQPQHF
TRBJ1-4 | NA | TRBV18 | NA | TGTGCCAGCATGCGGGGCACTAATGAAAAACTGTTTTTT | CASMRGTNEKLFF
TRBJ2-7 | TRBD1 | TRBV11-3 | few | TGTGCCAGCAGCGCACAAGGGGGCTTCTCGGGAGAGCAGTACTTC | CASSAQGGFSGEQYF
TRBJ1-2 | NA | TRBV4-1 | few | TGCGCCAGCAGCCAAGATCTTAAGGGATCCTATGGCTACACCTTC | CASSQDLKGSYGYTF
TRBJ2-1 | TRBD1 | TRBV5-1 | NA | TGCGCCAGCAGCTTAGCCGGGACAGGGGTCTACAATGAGCAGTTCTTC | CASSLAGTGVYNEQFF
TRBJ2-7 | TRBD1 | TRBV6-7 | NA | TGTGCCAGCAGTTACCCTTGGACAGGGAATAACGAGCAGTACTTC | CASSYPWTGNNEQYF
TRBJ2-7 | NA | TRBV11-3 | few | TGTGCCAGCAGCCTCCCAAACCCCGGGGCTTTCGACGAGCAGTACTTC | CASSLPNPGAFDEQYF
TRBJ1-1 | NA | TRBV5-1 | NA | TGCGCCAGCAGCTTGGGTGAGGGGAGAGGGGCCATGAACACTGAAGCTTTCTTT | CASSLGEGRGAMNTEAFF
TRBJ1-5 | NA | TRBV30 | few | TGTGCCTGGAGCACAGATGCCTCTTATCAGCCCCAGCATTTT | CAWSTDASYQPQHF
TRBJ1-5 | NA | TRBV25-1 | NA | TGTGCCAGCAGTGAATTGGGGGCTCTTCCAAATCAGCCCCAGCATTTT | CASSELGALPNQPQHF
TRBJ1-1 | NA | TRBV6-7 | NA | TGTGCCAGCAGTTACTTCCCGGGGGTAAAAGCTTTCTTT | CASSYFPGVKAFF
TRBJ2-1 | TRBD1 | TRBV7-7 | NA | TGTGCCAGCAGCCCTGGACAGGGGGTAGGCAATGAGCAGTTCTTC | CASSPGQGVGNEQFF
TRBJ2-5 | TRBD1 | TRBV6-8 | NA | TGTGCCAGCAGTTACAGGACAGGGGTGGGGTACCAAGAGACCCAGTACTTC | CASSYRTGVGYQETQYF
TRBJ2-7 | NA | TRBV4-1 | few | TGCGCCAGCAGCCAAGAATCTGTAGAGCTAGCAACCTACGAGCAGTACTTC | CASSQESVELATYEQYF
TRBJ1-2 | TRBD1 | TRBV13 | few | TGTGCCAGCACCAGCGGGACAGGGGGCTTTAACGATGGCTACACCTTC | CASTSGTGGFNDGYTF
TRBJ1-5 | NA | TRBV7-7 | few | TGTGCCAGCAGCTTATATCGGGGGGAAGGTCAGCCCCAGCATTTT | CASSLYRGEGQPQHF
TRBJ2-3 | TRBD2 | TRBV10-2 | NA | TGCGCCAGCAGTCAAGCGGGGGCTACAGATACGCAGTATTTT | CASSQAGATDTQYF
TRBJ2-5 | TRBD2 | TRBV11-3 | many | TGTGCCAGCAGCTTACAAGCGGGGGGCCAAGAGACCCAGTACTTC | CASSLQAGGQETQYF
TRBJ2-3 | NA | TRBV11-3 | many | TGTGCCAGCAGCCTCGGCGGGGGCCCTACAGATACGCAGTATTTT | CASSLGGGPTDTQYF
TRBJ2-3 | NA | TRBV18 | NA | TGTGCCAGCTCACCACCGACTGGGGATACGCAGTATTTT | CASSPPTGDTQYF
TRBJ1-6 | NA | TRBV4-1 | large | TGCGCCAGCAGCCAAGACTACAGGGATAATTCACCCCTCCACTTT | CASSQDYRDNSPLHF
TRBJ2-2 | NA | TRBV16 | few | TGTGCCAGCAGTCCTGTACCTACGAACACCGGGGAGCTGTTTTTT | CASSPVPTNTGELFF
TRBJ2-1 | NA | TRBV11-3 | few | TGTGCCAGCAGCTTAGTAGTTAGCGGACCGTCTAATGAGCAGTTCTTC | CASSLVVSGPSNEQFF
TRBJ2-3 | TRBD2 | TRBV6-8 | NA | TGTGCCAGCAGTTACGAGGCTAGCGGGGTGAGCACAGATACGCAGTATTTT | CASSYEASGVSTDTQYF
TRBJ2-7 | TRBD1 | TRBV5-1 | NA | TGCGCCAGCAGCTTGGGGGGACAGGCAACCTACGAGCAGTACTTC | CASSLGGQATYEQYF
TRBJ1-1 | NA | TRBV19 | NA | TGTGCCAGTAGTATGGTCAGAAACACTGAAGCTTTCTTT | CASSMVRNTEAFF
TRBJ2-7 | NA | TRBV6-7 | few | TGTGCCAGCAGTTTGGACGCCTACGAGCAGTACTTC | CASSLDAYEQYF
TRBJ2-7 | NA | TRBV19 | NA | TGTGCCAGTAGTATACGCTCAGGTAGAGCCGAGCAGTACTTC | CASSIRSGRAEQYF
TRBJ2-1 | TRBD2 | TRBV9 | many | TGTGCCAGCAGCGTAGTAGGTAGCGGGGGAGAGCAGTTCTTC | CASSVVGSGGEQFF
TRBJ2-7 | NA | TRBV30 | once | TGTGCCTGGAGTAAAGGGGGGCGGGACGAGCAGTACTTC | CAWSKGGRDEQYF
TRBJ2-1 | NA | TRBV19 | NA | TGTGCCAGTAGTAACCCGGGGGACCCACAACAAGACGAGCAGTTCTTC | CASSNPGDPQQDEQFF
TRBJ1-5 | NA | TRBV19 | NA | TGTGCCAGCTATTCCCCTTCCGGACGTCTCAATCAGCCCCAGCATTTT | CASYSPSGRLNQPQHF
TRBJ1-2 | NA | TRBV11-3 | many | TGTGCCAGCAGCTCCTCGACAGGTTACCACTATGGCTACACCTTC | CASSSSTGYHYGYTF
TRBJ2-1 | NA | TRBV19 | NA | TGTGCCAGTAGTATAGTCGTCAAGTTGTACAATGAGCAGTTCTTC | CASSIVVKLYNEQFF
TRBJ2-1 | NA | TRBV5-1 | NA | TGCGCCAGCAGCTTGGAAGCAGGGGGGGATGAGCAGTTCTTC | CASSLEAGGDEQFF
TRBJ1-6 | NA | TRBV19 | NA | TGTGCCAGTAGTAAGGCGGACGGAGATAATTCACCCCTCCACTTT | CASSKADGDNSPLHF
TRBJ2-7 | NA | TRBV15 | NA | TGTGCCACCAGCAGAGAGGGGGTTTCCTACGAGCAGTACTTC | CATSREGVSYEQYF
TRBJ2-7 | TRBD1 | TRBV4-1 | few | TGCGCCAGCAGCCAAGGGGGGACAGGGGACTACGAGCAGTACTTC | CASSQGGTGDYEQYF
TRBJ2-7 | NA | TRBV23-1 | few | TGCGCCAGCAGTCAATGCACAGGGATCTACGAGCAGTACTTC | CASSQCTGIYEQYF
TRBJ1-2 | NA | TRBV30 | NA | TGTGCCTGGAGTGTATCAGGGGTTGGCTACACCTTC | CAWSVSGVGYTF
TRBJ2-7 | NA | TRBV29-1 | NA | TGCAGCGTCGGTCCGGGACTGGGCCACGACGGGCAGTACTTC | CSVGPGLGHDGQYF
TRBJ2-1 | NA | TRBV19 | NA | TGTGCCAGTAAGGCTGCAGACAAGCCGAATGAGCAGTTCTTC | CASKAADKPNEQFF
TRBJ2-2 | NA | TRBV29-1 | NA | TGCAGCGTTTCCGTTGCGAACACCGGGGAGCTGTTTTTT | CSVSVANTGELFF
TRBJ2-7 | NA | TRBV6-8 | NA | TGTGCCAGTAGTAAACCTGGCTCCTACGAGCAGTACTTC | CASSKPGSYEQYF
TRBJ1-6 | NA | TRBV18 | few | TGTGCCAGCTCACCAGAGGTCAATTCACCCCTCCACTTT | CASSPEVNSPLHF
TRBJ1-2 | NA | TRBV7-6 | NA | TGTGCCAGCAGCCAACCCCTCACAGGGAGAGGCTACACCTTC | CASSQPLTGRGYTF
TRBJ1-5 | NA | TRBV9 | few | TGTGCCAGCAGTGAAGCGAGGGTCAGGTGGGGCAATCAGCCCCAGCATTTT | CASSEARVRWGNQPQHF
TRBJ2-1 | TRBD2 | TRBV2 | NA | TGTGCCAGCAGTACCTCTAGCGGTACCTACAATGAGCAGTTCTTC | CASSTSSGTYNEQFF
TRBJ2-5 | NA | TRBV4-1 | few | TGCGCCAGCAGCCAACAGTTATCCCAAGAGACCCAGTACTTC | CASSQQLSQETQYF
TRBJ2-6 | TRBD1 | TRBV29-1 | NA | TGCAGCGTCTTAGACAGGGGCAACTCTGGGGCCAACGTCCTGACTTTC | CSVLDRGNSGANVLTF
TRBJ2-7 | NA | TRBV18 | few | TGTGCCAGCTCTCCCAAAGAGGTCACCTACGAGCAGTACTTC | CASSPKEVTYEQYF
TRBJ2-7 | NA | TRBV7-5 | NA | TGTGCCAGCAGCTTACTTAGCGGGGGGCGTTACGAGCAGTACTTC | CASSLLSGGRYEQYF
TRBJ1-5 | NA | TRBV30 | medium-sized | TGTGCCTGGAATCTGGGGGGCGATCAGCCCCAGCATTTT | CAWNLGGDQPQHF
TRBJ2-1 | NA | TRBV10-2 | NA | TGCGCCAGCAGTGGGCCCCGGAGAAATGAGCAGTTCTTC | CASSGPRRNEQFF
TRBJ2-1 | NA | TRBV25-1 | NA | TGTGCCAGCAGTGAGCGCGGCAATGAGCAGTTCTTC | CASSERGNEQFF
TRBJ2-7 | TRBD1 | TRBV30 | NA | TGTGCCTGGGGGGGACAGGATTCCTACGAGCAGTACTTC | CAWGGQDSYEQYF
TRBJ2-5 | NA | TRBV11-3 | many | TGTGCCAGCAGCCAGACCGGCTTCGGAGAGACCCAGTACTTC | CASSQTGFGETQYF
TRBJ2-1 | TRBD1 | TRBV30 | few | TGTGCCTGGACCGGACAGGGCAATAGGATAGATGAGCAGTTCTTC | CAWTGQGNRIDEQFF